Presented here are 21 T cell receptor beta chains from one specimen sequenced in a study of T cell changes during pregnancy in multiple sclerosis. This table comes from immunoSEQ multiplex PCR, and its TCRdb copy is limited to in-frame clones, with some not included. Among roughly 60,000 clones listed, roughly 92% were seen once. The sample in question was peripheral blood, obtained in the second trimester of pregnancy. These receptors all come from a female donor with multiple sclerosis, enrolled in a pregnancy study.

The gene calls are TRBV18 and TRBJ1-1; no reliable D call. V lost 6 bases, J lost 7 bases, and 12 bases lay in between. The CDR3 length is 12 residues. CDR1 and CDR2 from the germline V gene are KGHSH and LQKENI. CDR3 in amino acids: CASSPPGIEAFF. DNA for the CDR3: TGTGCCAGCTCTCCGCCGGGGATTGAAGCTTTCTTT. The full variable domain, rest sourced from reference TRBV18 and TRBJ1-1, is NAGVMQNPRHLVRRRGQEARLRCSPMKGHSHVYWYRQLPEEGLKFMVYLQKENIIDESGMPKERFSAEFPKEGPSILRIQQVVRGDSAAYFCASSPPGIEAFFGQGTRLTVV.

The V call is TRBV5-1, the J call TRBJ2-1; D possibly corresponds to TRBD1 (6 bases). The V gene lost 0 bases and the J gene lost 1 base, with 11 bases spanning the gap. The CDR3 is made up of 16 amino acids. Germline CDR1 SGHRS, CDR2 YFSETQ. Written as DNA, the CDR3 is TGCGCCAGCAGCTTGGGAGGGGGTTTATCCTACAATGAGCAGTTCTTC. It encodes CASSLGGGLSYNEQFF.

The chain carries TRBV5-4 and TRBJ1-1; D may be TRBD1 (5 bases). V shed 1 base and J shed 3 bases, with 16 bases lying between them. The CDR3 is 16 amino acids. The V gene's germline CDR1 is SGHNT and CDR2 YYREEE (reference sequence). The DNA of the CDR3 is TGTGCCAGCAGCTTGCCCCGGGGGAAAGGGGACACTGAAGCTTTCTTT. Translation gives CASSLPRGKGDTEAFF.

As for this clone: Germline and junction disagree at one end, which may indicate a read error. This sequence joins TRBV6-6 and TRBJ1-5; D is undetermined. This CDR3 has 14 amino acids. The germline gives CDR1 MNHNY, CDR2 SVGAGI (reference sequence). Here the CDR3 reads CASSYHQEGPPRHF. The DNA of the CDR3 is TGTGCCAGCAGTTACCACCAGGAGGGCCCGCCCCGGCATTTT.

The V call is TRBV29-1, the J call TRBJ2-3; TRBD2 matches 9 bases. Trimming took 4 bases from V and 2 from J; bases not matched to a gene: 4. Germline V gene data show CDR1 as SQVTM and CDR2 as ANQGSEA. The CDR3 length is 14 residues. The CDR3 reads CSVALAGLTDTQYF. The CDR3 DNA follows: TGCAGCGTTGCCCTAGCGGGGCTCACAGATACGCAGTATTTT.

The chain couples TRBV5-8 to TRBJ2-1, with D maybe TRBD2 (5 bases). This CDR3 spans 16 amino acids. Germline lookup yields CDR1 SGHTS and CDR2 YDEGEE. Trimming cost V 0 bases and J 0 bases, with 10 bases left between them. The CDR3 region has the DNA TGTGCCAGCAGCTTGGCCGGAGGCAGCTCCTACAATGAGCAGTTCTTC. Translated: CASSLAGGSSYNEQFF.

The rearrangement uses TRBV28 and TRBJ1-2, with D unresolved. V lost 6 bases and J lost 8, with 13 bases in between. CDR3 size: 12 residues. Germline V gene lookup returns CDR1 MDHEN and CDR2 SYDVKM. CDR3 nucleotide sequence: TGTGCCAGCAGCCACCGGTTGGAGGGCTACACCTTC. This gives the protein CASSHRLEGYTF.

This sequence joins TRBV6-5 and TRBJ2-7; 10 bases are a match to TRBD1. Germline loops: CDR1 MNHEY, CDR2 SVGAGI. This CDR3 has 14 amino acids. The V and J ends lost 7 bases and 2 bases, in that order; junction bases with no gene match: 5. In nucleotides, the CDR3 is TGTGCCAGCACCCTCGGACAGGGGGCCTACGAGCAGTACTTC. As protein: CASTLGQGAYEQYF.

The CDR3 loop reads CASSEGGAGARDTQYF. In DNA form, the CDR3 reads TGTGCCAGCAGTGAAGGGGGGGCGGGAGCGAGAGATACGCAGTATTTT. V usage is TRBV2 and J usage is TRBJ2-3, with D perhaps matching TRBD2 (7 bases). The V end was cut by 1 base, the J end by 5 bases, with 16 bases between. Germline CDR1 and CDR2: SNHLY and FYNNEI. The CDR3 contains 16 residues. Complete variable domain (other parts from reference TRBV2 and TRBJ2-3): EPEVTQTPSHQVTQMGQEVILRCVPISNHLYFYWYRQILGQKVEFLVSFYNNEISEKSEIFDDQFSVERPDGSNFTLKIRSTKLEDSAMYFCASSEGGAGARDTQYFGPGTRLTVL.

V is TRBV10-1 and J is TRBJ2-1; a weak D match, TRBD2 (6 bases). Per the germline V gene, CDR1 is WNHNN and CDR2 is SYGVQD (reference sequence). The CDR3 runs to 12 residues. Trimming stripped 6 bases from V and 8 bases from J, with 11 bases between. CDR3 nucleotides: TGCGCCAGCAGCCGTACGGGGGATGAGCAGTTCTTC. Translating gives CASSRTGDEQFF.

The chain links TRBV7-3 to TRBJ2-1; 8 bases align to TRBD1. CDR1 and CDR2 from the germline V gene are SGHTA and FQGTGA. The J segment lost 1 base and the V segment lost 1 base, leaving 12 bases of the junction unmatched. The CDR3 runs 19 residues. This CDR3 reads CASSLIGQGISSSYNEQFF. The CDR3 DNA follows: TGTGCCAGCAGCTTAATCGGACAGGGCATCTCCTCGTCCTACAATGAGCAGTTCTTC.

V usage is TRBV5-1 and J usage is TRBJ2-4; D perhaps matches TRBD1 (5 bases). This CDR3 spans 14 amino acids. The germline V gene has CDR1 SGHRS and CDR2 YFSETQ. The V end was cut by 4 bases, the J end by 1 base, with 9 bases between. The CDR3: CASSPGWAKNIQYF. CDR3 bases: TGCGCCAGCAGCCCAGGGTGGGCCAAAAACATTCAGTACTTC.

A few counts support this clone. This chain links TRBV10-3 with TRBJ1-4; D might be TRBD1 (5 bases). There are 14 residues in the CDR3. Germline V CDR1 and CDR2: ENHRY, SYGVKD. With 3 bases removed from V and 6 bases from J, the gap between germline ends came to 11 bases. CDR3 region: CAISDRVPDEKLFF. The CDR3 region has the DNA TGTGCCATCAGTGACAGGGTACCGGATGAAAAACTGTTTTTT.

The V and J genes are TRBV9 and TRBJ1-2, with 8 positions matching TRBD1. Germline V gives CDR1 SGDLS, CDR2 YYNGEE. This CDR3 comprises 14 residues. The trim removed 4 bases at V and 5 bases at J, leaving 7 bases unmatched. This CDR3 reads CASSPQGEGYGYTF. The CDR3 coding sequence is TGTGCCAGCAGCCCACAGGGGGAAGGGTATGGCTACACCTTC.

The CDR3 is CASRTGSNYGYTF. The CDR3 DNA reads as TGTGCCAGCAGGACAGGTTCTAACTATGGCTACACCTTC. The rearrangement uses TRBV6-6 and TRBJ1-2; TRBD1 is a possible D gene (6 bases). Germline V lookup: CDR1 MNHNY, CDR2 SVGAGI (reference sequence). Trimming removed 6 bases from V and 0 bases from J, with 8 bases in between. The CDR3 is made up of 13 amino acids.

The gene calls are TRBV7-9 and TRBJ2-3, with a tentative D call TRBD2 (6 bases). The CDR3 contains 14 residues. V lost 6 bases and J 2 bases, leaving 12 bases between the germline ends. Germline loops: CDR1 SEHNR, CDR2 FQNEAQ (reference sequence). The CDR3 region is CASSSGGPTDTQYF. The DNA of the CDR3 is TGTGCCAGCAGTTCCGGAGGGCCCACAGATACGCAGTATTTT.

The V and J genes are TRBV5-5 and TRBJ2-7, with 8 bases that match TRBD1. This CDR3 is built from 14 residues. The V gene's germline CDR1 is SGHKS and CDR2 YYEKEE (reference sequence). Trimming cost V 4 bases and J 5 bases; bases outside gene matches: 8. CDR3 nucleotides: TGTGCCAGCAGCCCGGGGACAGGAAACCACGAGCAGTACTTC. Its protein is CASSPGTGNHEQYF. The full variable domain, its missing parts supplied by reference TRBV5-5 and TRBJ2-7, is DAGVTQSPTHLIKTRGQQVTLRCSPISGHKSVSWYQQVLGQGPQFIFQYYEKEERGRGNFPDRFSARQFPNYSSELNVNALLLGDSALYLCASSPGTGNHEQYFGPGTRLTVT.

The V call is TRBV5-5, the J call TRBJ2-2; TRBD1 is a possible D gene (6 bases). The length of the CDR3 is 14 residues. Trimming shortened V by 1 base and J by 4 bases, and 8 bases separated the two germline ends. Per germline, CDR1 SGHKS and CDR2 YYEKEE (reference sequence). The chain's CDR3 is CASSLLGGTGELFF. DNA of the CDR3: TGTGCCAGCAGCTTGCTAGGGGGCACCGGGGAGCTGTTTTTT.

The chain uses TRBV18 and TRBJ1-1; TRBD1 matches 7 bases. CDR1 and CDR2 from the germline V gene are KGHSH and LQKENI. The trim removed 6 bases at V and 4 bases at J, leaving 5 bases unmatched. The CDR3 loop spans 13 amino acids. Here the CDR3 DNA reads TGTGCCAGCTCCGACAGGGTGCCCACTGAAGCTTTCTTT. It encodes CASSDRVPTEAFF.

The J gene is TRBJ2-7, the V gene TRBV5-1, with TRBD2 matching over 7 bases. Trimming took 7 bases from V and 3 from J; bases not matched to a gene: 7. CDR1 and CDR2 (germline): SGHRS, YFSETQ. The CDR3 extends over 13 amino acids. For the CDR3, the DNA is TGCGCCAGCTGGGAGGGCATAGGCTACGAGCAGTACTTC. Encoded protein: CASWEGIGYEQYF.

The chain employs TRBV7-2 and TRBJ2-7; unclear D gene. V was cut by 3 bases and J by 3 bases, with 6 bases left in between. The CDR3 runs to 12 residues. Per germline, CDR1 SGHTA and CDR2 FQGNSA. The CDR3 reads CASSLAFYEQYF. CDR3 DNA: TGTGCCAGCAGCTTGGCCTTCTACGAGCAGTACTTC. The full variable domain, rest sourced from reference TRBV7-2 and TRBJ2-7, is GAGVSQSPSNKVTEKGKDVELRCDPISGHTALYWYRQSLGQGLEFLIYFQGNSAPDKSGLPSDRFSAERTGGSVSTLTIQRTQQEDSAVYLCASSLAFYEQYFGPGTRLTVT.